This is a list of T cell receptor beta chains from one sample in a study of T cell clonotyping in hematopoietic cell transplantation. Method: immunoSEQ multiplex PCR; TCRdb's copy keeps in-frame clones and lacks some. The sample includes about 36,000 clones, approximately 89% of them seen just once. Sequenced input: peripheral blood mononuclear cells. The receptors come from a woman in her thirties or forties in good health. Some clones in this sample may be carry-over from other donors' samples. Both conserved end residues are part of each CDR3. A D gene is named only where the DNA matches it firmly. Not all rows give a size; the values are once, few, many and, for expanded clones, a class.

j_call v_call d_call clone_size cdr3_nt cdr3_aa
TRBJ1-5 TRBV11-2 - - TGTGCCAGCAGCCAAGAGTTGGATCAGCCCCAGCATTTT CASSQELDQPQHF
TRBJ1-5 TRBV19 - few TGTGCCACTCGAGCTGAGTATAGCAATCAGCCCCAGCATTTT CATRAEYSNQPQHF
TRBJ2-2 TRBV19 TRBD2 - TGTGCCAGTAGTCCAATTCGAGTGGTGCGGGAGGGAGGCGGGGAGCTGTTTTTT CASSPIRVVREGGGELFF
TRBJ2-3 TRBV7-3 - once TGTGCCAGCAGCTTGGAGGCGCGCGATACGCAGTATTTT CASSLEARDTQYF
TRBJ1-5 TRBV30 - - TGTGCCTGGAGCTTATGGGGCAATCAGCCCCAGCATTTT CAWSLWGNQPQHF
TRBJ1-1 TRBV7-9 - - TGTGCCAGCAGCTTAGTTTGGGACACTGAAGCTTTCTTT CASSLVWDTEAFF
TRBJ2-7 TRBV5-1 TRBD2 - TGCGCCAGCAGCCAAACCGCTAGGACTAGCGTAACCTCCTACGAGCAGTACTTC CASSQTARTSVTSYEQYF
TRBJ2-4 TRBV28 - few TGTGCCAGCACGGGATTAGGTGATCGGAACATTCAGTACTTC CASTGLGDRNIQYF
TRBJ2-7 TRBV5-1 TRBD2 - TGCGCCAGCAGCTTAGGGGAGGGCACAAACGAGCAGTACTTC CASSLGEGTNEQYF
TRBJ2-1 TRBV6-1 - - TGTGCCAGCAGACCAGTCTCCTACAATGAGCAGTTCTTC CASRPVSYNEQFF
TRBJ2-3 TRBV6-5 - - TGTGCCAGCACCATCCCGGGGTACCATACGCAGTATTTT CASTIPGYHTQYF
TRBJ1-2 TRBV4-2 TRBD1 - TGTGCCAGCAGCCAGGGACAGGGGACTTATGGCTACACCTTC CASSQGQGTYGYTF
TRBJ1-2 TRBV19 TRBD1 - TGTGCCAGCACGTATCCGGGACAGGATTCAGGCGGCTTCTATGGCTACACCTTC CASTYPGQDSGGFYGYTF
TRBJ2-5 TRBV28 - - TGTGCCAGCAGAACCACCGGGCGATCCCAGTACTTC CASRTTGRSQYF
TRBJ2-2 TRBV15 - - TGTGCCACCAGCAGAGATCGGGCCACCGGGGAGCTGTTTTTT CATSRDRATGELFF
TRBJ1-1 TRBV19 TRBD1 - TGTGCCAGTAGTATACAGGGGGTGTACACTGAAGCTTTCTTT CASSIQGVYTEAFF
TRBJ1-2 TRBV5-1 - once TGCGCCAGCAGCTTACGGGCTCCCTATGGCTACACCTTC CASSLRAPYGYTF
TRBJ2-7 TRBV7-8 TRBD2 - TGTGCCAGCAGCTTAGCGCCTGTAGAGACTAGCGGGGAACTTTCCTACGAGCAGTACTTC CASSLAPVETSGELSYEQYF
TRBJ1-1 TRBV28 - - TGTGCCAGCGGGAGGGGCATCCGAGACACTGAAGCTTTCTTT CASGRGIRDTEAFF
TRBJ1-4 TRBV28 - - TGTGCCAGCAGTGGTCACGGGGCCAACGACGGTGAAAAACTGTTTTTT CASSGHGANDGEKLFF